Listed below are T cell receptor beta chains from one sample, sequenced in a study of shared clonotypes between healthy human individuals. Profiling relied on immunoSEQ multiplex PCR, and the TCRdb table lists in-frame clones only, not all of them. The data show 1.6 million or so clones, more than 95% seen once. The sequencing input was naive CD4+ T cells sorted from blood. The origin of the receptors is a man younger than 40 in good health. The CDR3 runs from the conserved cysteine through the conserved F or W. The order of the fields is J gene, D gene, V gene, clone size, CDR3 DNA, CDR3 protein. The D gene is left open where the match is weak. Only part of the rows carry a size: once, few, many, or a class if the clone is expanded.

j_gene: TRBJ1-1
d_gene: .
v_gene: TRBV5-1
abundance: .
CDR3nt: TGCGCCAGCAGCTTCCGGGCCCTCACTGAAGCTTTCTTT
CDR3aa: CASSFRALTEAFF

j_gene: TRBJ2-7
d_gene: .
v_gene: TRBV2
abundance: .
CDR3nt: TGTGCCAGCAGTGACCGCAGAAGCAAGGCCTACGAGCAGTACTTC
CDR3aa: CASSDRRSKAYEQYF

j_gene: TRBJ2-2
d_gene: .
v_gene: TRBV19
abundance: .
CDR3nt: TGTGCCAGTAGTATAGGTCTCATAAACACCGGGGAGCTGTTTTTT
CDR3aa: CASSIGLINTGELFF

j_gene: TRBJ2-3
d_gene: TRBD1
v_gene: TRBV28
abundance: .
CDR3nt: TGTGCCAGCAGACACACAGGGGAAAATACGCAGTATTTT
CDR3aa: CASRHTGENTQYF

j_gene: TRBJ1-1
d_gene: .
v_gene: TRBV11-3
abundance: .
CDR3nt: TGTGCCAGCAGCACACAGAGGAACACTGAAGCTTTCTTT
CDR3aa: CASSTQRNTEAFF

j_gene: TRBJ2-7
d_gene: .
v_gene: TRBV19
abundance: once
CDR3nt: TGTGCCAGTAGTCCTACCACATTCTACGAGCAGTACTTC
CDR3aa: CASSPTTFYEQYF

j_gene: TRBJ1-5
d_gene: .
v_gene: TRBV9
abundance: .
CDR3nt: TGTGCCAGCAGCGCCACAGGGAAGGGACAGCCCCAGCATTTT
CDR3aa: CASSATGKGQPQHF

j_gene: TRBJ2-7
d_gene: TRBD1
v_gene: TRBV7-9
abundance: .
CDR3nt: TGTGCCAGCAGCTTAGAGGTGGACAGGGGGTTTCCCTACGAGCAGTACTTC
CDR3aa: CASSLEVDRGFPYEQYF

j_gene: TRBJ2-3
d_gene: TRBD2
v_gene: TRBV5-4
abundance: once
CDR3nt: TGTGCCAGCAGCTTCCATAGCGGGAAAGATACGCAGTATTTT
CDR3aa: CASSFHSGKDTQYF

j_gene: TRBJ2-2
d_gene: .
v_gene: TRBV2
abundance: .
CDR3nt: TGTGCCAGCAGATGGCTCCCGGGGGAGCTGTTTTTT
CDR3aa: CASRWLPGELFF

j_gene: TRBJ2-2
d_gene: TRBD2
v_gene: TRBV6-8
abundance: .
CDR3nt: TGTGCCAGCAGTATGGGGGGGAGGGAGAACACCGGGGAGCTGTTTTTT
CDR3aa: CASSMGGRENTGELFF

j_gene: TRBJ1-5
d_gene: .
v_gene: TRBV10-3
abundance: .
CDR3nt: TGTGCCATCAGTGTATCAAATTTAAATCAGCCCCAGCATTTT
CDR3aa: CAISVSNLNQPQHF

j_gene: TRBJ2-1
d_gene: .
v_gene: TRBV21-1
abundance: once
CDR3nt: TGTGCCAGCAGCAAAACGGGACTAGCGGGAGGCGGTGAGCAGTTCTTC
CDR3aa: CASSKTGLAGGGEQFF